This passage covers 10 T cell receptor beta chains from one sample sequenced in a study of CD8+CD57+ T cells in acquired aplastic anemia. Profiles of TCR beta VDJ and CDR3 were generated from a genomic DNA template. MiXCR, run by TCRdb on the reads, gives a single entry per CDR3 protein. Of under 200,000 distinct CDR3 sequences listed, around 47% are singletons. Individuals selected for sequencing had exhibited CD8+CD57+ cell expansion on flow cytometry. The material sequenced was sorted CD4+, CD8+, or CD8+CD57+ T cells (not recorded which) from PBMCs. These receptors were obtained from a human donor with aplastic anemia.

This chain links TRBV2 with TRBJ2-7; tentative D call: TRBD1 (6 bases). CDR3 length: 16 amino acids. V was trimmed by 5 bases and J by 0 bases, leaving 17 bases between them. Per germline, CDR1 SNHLY and CDR2 FYNNEI. The CDR3 loop is CASSNTGLSSSYEQYF. The CDR3, as DNA: TGTGCCAGCAGTAATACAGGGCTCTCGAGCTCCTACGAGCAGTACTTC.

This clonotype was found a few times. The rearrangement uses TRBV7-9 and TRBJ2-5; the match to TRBD1 covers 8 bases. Trimming cost V 4 bases and J 5 bases; bases outside gene matches: 6. The CDR3 contains 14 residues. Germline CDR1 and CDR2: SEHNR and FQNEAQ (reference sequence). The CDR3 region is CASSSQGVVETQYF. The CDR3 DNA follows: TGTGCCAGCAGCTCACAGGGGGTGGTGGAGACCCAGTACTTC. Variable domain in full (rest from reference TRBV7-9 and TRBJ2-5): DTGVSQNPRHKITKRGQNVTFRCDPISEHNRLYWYRQTLGQGPEFLTYFQNEAQLEKSRLLSDRFSAERPKGSFSTLEIQRTEQGDSAMYLCASSSQGVVETQYFGPGTRLLVL.

This clonotype was seen only a few times. The junction shows a germline mismatch at one end, possibly a read error. The chain is built from TRBV5-1 and TRBJ2-1, with D perhaps matching TRBD1 or TRBD2 (5 bases each). The CDR3 is 14 residues long. Germline loops: CDR1 SGHRS, CDR2 YFSETQ. This CDR3 is CVSSLGVGTAEQFF. CDR3 DNA: TGCGTCAGCAGCCTGGGGGTAGGGACGGCTGAGCAGTTCTTC.

The chain couples TRBV7-2 to TRBJ2-7; TRBD2 is a possible D gene (5 bases). The CDR3 totals 14 residues. CDR1 is SGHTA, CDR2 FQGNSA, per germline. Trimming took off 4 bases at V and 0 bases at J, with 10 bases between the two ends. The CDR3 loop reads CASSSREYSYEQYF. CDR3 DNA: TGTGCCAGCAGCTCCCGGGAATACTCCTACGAGCAGTACTTC.

The rearrangement links TRBV19 to TRBJ1-1; D call uncertain. This CDR3 is built from 15 residues. The V end was cut by 7 bases, the J end by 3 bases, with 18 bases between. The V gene's germline CDR1 is LNHDA and CDR2 SQIVND (reference sequence). DNA of the CDR3: TGTGCCAGTACCACGACATGGGGTGCGGACACTGAAGCTTTCTTT. Protein: CASTTTWGADTEAFF.

The chain has TRBV20-1 and TRBJ1-1; tentative D call: TRBD1 (6 bases). Germline assignment: CDR1 DFQATT and CDR2 SNEGSKA (reference sequence). Trimming removed 4 bases from V and 5 bases from J, with 17 bases in between. The CDR3 spans 14 residues. The chain's CDR3 is CSATRQVEMTEAFF. In DNA form, the CDR3 reads TGCAGTGCTACCCGACAGGTCGAAATGACTGAAGCTTTCTTT.

The V and J genes are TRBV7-3 and TRBJ2-3; possibly TRBD1 for D (5 bases). The CDR3 totals 16 residues. Trimming took off 6 bases at V and 5 bases at J, with 21 bases between the two ends. Germline V CDR1 and CDR2: SGHTA, FQGTGA. The CDR3 nucleotides read TGTGCCAGCAGTCGGACACCCTCGGAAATTGGAGATACGCAGTATTTT. Its protein product is CASSRTPSEIGDTQYF.

The chain is built from TRBV5-1 and TRBJ1-5; D is possibly TRBD1 (5 bases). CDR1 and CDR2 (germline): SGHRS, YFSETQ. The CDR3 length is 14 residues. The ends were cut back, 0 bases at V and 8 bases at J, with 12 bases in the middle. The DNA for the CDR3 is TGCGCCAGCAGCTTGGGTGCGGGGACCAAGCCCCAGCATTTT. This codes for CASSLGAGTKPQHF.

This clonotype was found many times. The chain has TRBV6-6 and TRBJ1-5; 7 bases map to TRBD1. The CDR3 contains 14 residues. Looked up from germline, CDR1 is MNHNY and CDR2 is SVGAGI (reference sequence). V was pared by 0 bases and J by 7 bases, with 3 bases of the junction left unmatched. The CDR3 is CASSYSGGSQPQHF. DNA of the CDR3: TGTGCCAGCAGTTACTCAGGGGGCTCACAGCCCCAGCATTTT.

The V and J genes are TRBV2 and TRBJ1-1, with 7 positions matching TRBD1. CDR1 is SNHLY and CDR2 is FYNNEI in the germline V gene. The CDR3 contains 14 residues. The trim removed 2 bases at V and 5 bases at J, leaving 5 bases unmatched. The chain's CDR3 is CASSEQGVGTEAFF. CDR3 DNA: TGTGCCAGCAGTGAACAGGGGGTTGGAACTGAAGCTTTCTTT.